Only a few counts were recorded for the clone carrying this T cell receptor beta chain. The antigen is unknown. The data stem from a study of response to subunit inactivated influenza vaccine. Broader study findings: With each seasonal influenza vaccination, the authors suggested, few new T cells are recruited.

TCRdb reanalysed the RT-PCR reads using MiXCR and keeps one entry per CDR3 protein. The table shows approximately 500,000 distinct CDR3 sequences, with around 13% occurring only once. This CDR3 has 17 amino acids. The germline V and J ends were trimmed by 6 bases and 3 bases, with 21 bases remaining between them. From germline, CDR1 is KGHSH and CDR2 LQKENI. V usage is TRBV18 and J usage is TRBJ2-4; tentative D call: TRBD2 (5 bases). The clonotype originates from a man aged 50 to 59 who received an inactivated influenza vaccine. The sample in question was PBMCs from blood, obtained 12 days after vaccination. The CDR3 sequence is CASSTTSGVGDKNIQYF. The CDR3 DNA sequence: TGTGCCAGCTCTACCACCTCTGGGGTCGGGGACAAAAACATTCAGTACTTC.